This entry lists 22 T cell receptor beta chains sequenced from one sample in a study of CD8+ T cells in alopecia areata (dated by TCRdb to the late 2010s). In the paper's terms, the treatment or condition label means: oral pan-JAK inhibitor, 5-10 mg twice daily. Receptor amplification or capture employed the immunoSEQ multiplex PCR assay. RNA was extracted from all samples and reverse transcribed into cDNA, which served as template for TCR sequencing. TCRdb's version of the immuneACCESS table is confined to in-frame rearrangements and falls short of the full clone set. An unresolved V gene accounts for under half of the shortfall where checked; the remainder is of unknown origin. In this sample the table shows 150,000 to 200,000 clones, about 65% of which occur a single time. Clones ranked in the top ten supply roughly 1.3% of the sample. The sample in question was CD4+ T cells sorted from blood, obtained at approximately week 50, from a patient treated with tofacitinib. Every receptor here comes from a human donor with alopecia areata.

V usage is TRBV5-6 and J usage is TRBJ2-1; the D call may be TRBD1 or TRBD2 (5 bases each). CDR3 length: 15 residues. Germline CDR1 reads SGHDT; CDR2 reads YYEEEE. The germline V and J ends were trimmed by 4 bases and 3 bases, with 14 bases remaining between them. The DNA for the CDR3 is TGTGCCAGCAGCCCACCGGGACCCCTCTACAATGAGCAGTTCTTC. This translates into CASSPPGPLYNEQFF. The full variable domain, with the rest looked up from reference TRBV5-6 and TRBJ2-1, is DAGVTQSPTHLIKTRGQQVTLRCSPKSGHDTVSWYQQALGQGPQFIFQYYEEEERQRGNFPDRFSGHQFPNYSSELNVNALLLGDSALYLCASSPPGPLYNEQFFGPGTRLTVL.

This clone was detected only a few times. This rearrangement joins TRBV29-1 to TRBJ2-7; D might be TRBD2 (6 bases). The length of the CDR3 is 11 residues. The germline CDR1 and CDR2 sequences are SQVTM and ANQGSEA. The V and J ends lost 4 bases and 6 bases respectively, with 10 bases between them. CDR3 bases: TGCAGCGTTGGGGGGGACGGCGAGCAGTACTTC. It specifies CSVGGDGEQYF.

The rearrangement joins TRBV7-2 to TRBJ2-7; D is undetermined. CDR1 is SGHTA, CDR2 FQGNSA, per germline. Trimming pared 1 base from V and 1 base from J, leaving 5 bases between. This CDR3 comprises 13 residues. The DNA for the CDR3 is TGTGCCAGCAGCTTAGGGGATTCCTACGAGCAGTACTTC. Its protein product is CASSLGDSYEQYF.

This clone was recorded a few times. The chain uses TRBV11-2 and TRBJ1-2; D gene ambiguous. The ends were cut back, 5 bases at V and 5 bases at J, with 18 bases in the middle. Germline V gene data show CDR1 as SGHAT and CDR2 as FQNNGV. CDR3 size: 15 residues. CDR3 in amino acids: CASSPSLRSPYGYTF. CDR3 in DNA: TGTGCCAGCAGCCCCTCTCTGCGGAGCCCGTATGGCTACACCTTC.

The chain combines TRBV7-2 with TRBJ2-5; 9 nucleotides match TRBD2. V was clipped by 2 bases and J by 4 bases; unmatched bases: 5. CDR3 length: 15 residues. Germline CDR1 reads SGHTA; CDR2 reads FQGNSA. This CDR3 reads CASSLRRGGPETQYF. The DNA of the CDR3 is TGTGCCAGCAGCTTAAGGCGGGGGGGCCCAGAGACCCAGTACTTC.

This clone was counted a few times. V and J are TRBV4-3 and TRBJ1-4; 8 bases are shared with TRBD1. The germline V gene encodes CDR1 LGHNA and CDR2 YSLEER. This CDR3 contains 13 residues. Trimming cost V 1 base and J 8 bases; bases outside gene matches: 0. The DNA of the CDR3 is TGCGCCAGCAGCCAAGGACAGGGGGAAAAACTGTTTTTT. The encoded protein is CASSQGQGEKLFF.

The chain joins TRBV29-1 to TRBJ2-3, with D possibly being TRBD1 or TRBD2 (6 bases each). CDR3 length: 14 amino acids. V was trimmed by 5 bases and J by 3 bases, leaving 15 bases between them. Germline V gene sequence: CDR1 SQVTM, CDR2 ANQGSEA. CDR3 DNA: TGCAGCGTTAGGTTCCGGGGGCGGACAGATACGCAGTATTTT. It encodes CSVRFRGRTDTQYF.

The V and J genes are TRBV11-2 and TRBJ2-5; no clear D. The CDR3 covers 13 residues. Trimming left V 1 base short and J 5 bases short, with 8 bases between. Germline lookup yields CDR1 SGHAT and CDR2 FQNNGV. This CDR3 is CASSLGARETQYF. CDR3 bases: TGTGCCAGCAGCTTAGGTGCTCGGGAGACCCAGTACTTC.

The rearrangement uses TRBV13 and TRBJ2-7; D is unresolved. CDR3 size: 14 residues. V shed 2 bases and J shed 0 bases, with 8 bases lying between them. Germline values: CDR1 PRHDT, CDR2 FYEKMQ (reference sequence). CDR3: CASSLISNSYEQYF. The CDR3 region has the DNA TGTGCCAGCAGCTTAATTAGCAACTCCTACGAGCAGTACTTC. The full variable domain, its missing parts supplied by reference TRBV13 and TRBJ2-7, is AAGVIQSPRHLIKEKRETATLKCYPIPRHDTVYWYQQGPGQDPQFLISFYEKMQSDKGSIPDRFSAQQFSDYHSELNMSSLELGDSALYFCASSLISNSYEQYFGPGTRLTVT.

V and J are TRBV5-1 and TRBJ2-3, with D perhaps TRBD1 (6 bases). The CDR3 runs to 14 residues. Germline V CDR1 and CDR2: SGHRS, YFSETQ. V shed 4 bases and J shed 6 bases, with 15 bases lying between them. The CDR3: CASSPGTRADTQYF. The CDR3 DNA reads as TGCGCCAGCAGCCCCGGGACACGGGCGGATACGCAGTATTTT.

The chain links TRBV27 to TRBJ1-2; TRBD1 matches at 10 bases. Germline V gives CDR1 MNHEY, CDR2 SMNVEV (reference sequence). The length of the CDR3 is 15 residues. V was clipped by 6 bases and J by 7 bases; unmatched bases: 11. The CDR3 DNA is TGTGCCAGCAGAGGGTTGGGACAGGGGCATGGTGGCTACACCTTC. Amino acids: CASRGLGQGHGGYTF.

The genes are TRBV7-2 and TRBJ1-5; the D is unclear. This CDR3 contains 14 residues. V lost 4 bases, J lost 0 bases, and 7 bases lay in between. Per the germline V gene, CDR1 is SGHTA and CDR2 is FQGNSA. The DNA of the CDR3 is TGTGCCAGCAGCTCTTCTAGTAGCAATCAGCCCCAGCATTTT. Residues: CASSSSSSNQPQHF.

This chain uses TRBV7-2 with TRBJ1-1; D gene uncertain. This CDR3 has 13 residues. Germline CDR1 and CDR2: SGHTA and FQGNSA. V lost 2 bases and J lost 4, with 8 bases in between. This CDR3 is CASSLRDTTEAFF. CDR3 sequence (DNA): TGTGCCAGCAGCTTACGTGACACCACTGAAGCTTTCTTT.

The chain uses TRBV10-2 and TRBJ1-2, with 9 bases matching TRBD1. Looked up from germline, CDR1 is WSHSY and CDR2 is SAAADI. With 2 bases clipped from V and 0 bases from J, the junction kept 4 bases outside the gene matches. This CDR3 is built from 16 residues. The CDR3 reads CASSEMGQGANYGYTF. The CDR3 DNA sequence: TGCGCCAGCAGTGAGATGGGACAGGGAGCTAACTATGGCTACACCTTC.

The CDR3 reads CAWSVKGQGAYEQYF. The DNA of the CDR3 is TGTGCCTGGAGTGTAAAGGGGCAGGGTGCCTACGAGCAGTACTTC. The chain joins TRBV30 to TRBJ2-7; possible D gene TRBD1, 5 bases. V was clipped by 0 bases and J by 2 bases, with 14 bases between them. Germline CDR1 is GTSNPN and CDR2 is SVGIG (reference sequence). The CDR3 length is 15 residues.

The J gene is TRBJ1-4, the V gene TRBV12-5, with a tentative D call TRBD1 (5 bases). The V end was cut by 3 bases, the J end by 4 bases, with 12 bases between. Germline V lookup: CDR1 LGHNT, CDR2 FRNRAP. The CDR3 sequence is 15 residues long. The CDR3 DNA is TGTGCTAGTGGTTTATCAGGGCAGGTTAATGAAAAACTGTTTTTT. Its translation is CASGLSGQVNEKLFF.

The chain joins TRBV5-1 to TRBJ1-4; perhaps TRBD1 as D (5 bases). The CDR3 contains 14 residues. Germline CDR1 SGHRS, CDR2 YFSETQ. V shed 0 bases and J shed 7 bases, with 10 bases lying between them. In DNA form, the CDR3 reads TGCGCCAGCAGCTTGGAGGGACGTGGTGAAAAACTGTTTTTT. It codes for CASSLEGRGEKLFF. The whole variable domain, remainder taken from reference TRBV5-1 and TRBJ1-4, is KAGVTQTPRYLIKTRGQQVTLSCSPISGHRSVSWYQQTPGQGLQFLFEYFSETQRNKGNFPGRFSGRQFSNSRSEMNVSTLELGDSALYLCASSLEGRGEKLFFGSGTQLSVL.

This clone was observed a handful of times. J is TRBJ2-1 and V is TRBV29-1; 7 nucleotides match TRBD1. The J segment lost 7 bases and the V segment lost 6 bases, leaving 3 bases of the junction unmatched. CDR1 and CDR2 (germline): SQVTM, ANQGSEA. The CDR3 consists of 11 residues. CDR3 DNA: TGCAGCGTGGGGACAGAGAATGAGCAGTTCTTC. Amino acid sequence: CSVGTENEQFF.

The V and J genes are TRBV30 and TRBJ2-2; the match to TRBD1 covers 8 bases. V was pared by 0 bases and J by 4 bases, with 4 bases of the junction left unmatched. The CDR3 covers 15 residues. Germline loops: CDR1 GTSNPN, CDR2 SVGIG (reference sequence). The CDR3 sequence is CAWSVGQGSTGELFF. As DNA, the CDR3 is TGTGCCTGGAGTGTAGGACAGGGCTCCACCGGGGAGCTGTTTTTT.

The chain links TRBV2 to TRBJ1-1; D is unresolved. CDR3 length: 12 residues. V dropped 4 bases and J dropped 4 bases, with 7 bases sitting between them. Per the germline V gene, CDR1 is SNHLY and CDR2 is FYNNEI. This CDR3 reads CASSGSGTEAFF. The CDR3 coding sequence is TGTGCCAGCAGTGGGTCAGGCACTGAAGCTTTCTTT.

V is TRBV25-1 and J is TRBJ2-3, with 10 bases fitting TRBD2. V was clipped by 6 bases and J by 4 bases; unmatched bases: 10. CDR3 size: 16 residues. From germline, CDR1 is MGHDK and CDR2 SYGVNS. The CDR3 region is CASSALGTSEPDTQYF. DNA of the CDR3: TGTGCCAGCAGCGCCTTGGGGACTAGCGAGCCAGATACGCAGTATTTT. The full variable domain, rest sourced from reference TRBV25-1 and TRBJ2-3, is EADIYQTPRYLVIGTGKKITLECSQTMGHDKMYWYQQDPGMELHLIHYSYGVNSTEKGDLSSESTVSRIRTEHFPLTLESARPSHTSQYLCASSALGTSEPDTQYFGPGTRLTVL.

The chain uses TRBV30 and TRBJ2-1; D call uncertain. Germline loops: CDR1 GTSNPN, CDR2 SVGIG (reference sequence). Trimming stripped 1 base from V and 5 bases from J, with 6 bases between. CDR3 length equals 12 residues. Written as DNA, the CDR3 is TGTGCCTGGAGTGACGGACACAATGAGCAGTTCTTC. It yields the protein CAWSDGHNEQFF.